In this sample, the clone carrying this T cell receptor (beta chain) turned up many times. Its antigen is not identified. Those with hyperthyroidism were 18 to 65 years old, newly diagnosed, and ill for under 2 months. Patients were excluded because of uncontrolled infection, other autoimmune disease, pregnancy or lactation. V was cut by 4 bases and J by 4 bases, with 15 bases left in between. CDR1 is KGHDR, CDR2 SFDVKD, per germline. The CDR3 sequence is 16 residues long. The data stem from a study of T cells in Graves' hyperthyroidism and ophthalmopathy. On the study more broadly: The blood sample was taken at first diagnosis, before treatment began. Points from the study as a whole: Separating ophthalmopathy from stable hyperthyroidism was achieved by a 13 V-J model.

Amplification of TCR beta CDR3 regions used RNA as the template. First-round RT-PCR of the TCR CDR3 relied on the HTBI primer set. One entry per CDR3 protein results from TCRdb running MiXCR on the multiplex PCR reads. The sample holds 380,000 or so distinct CDR3 sequences, about a fifth seen once. Specimen: blood. The V call is TRBV24-1, the J call TRBJ2-2; possible D gene TRBD1, 5 bases. This clonotype originated in a woman aged 18-29 years with Graves' hyperthyroidism. CDR3 in DNA: TGTGCCACCAGTGACCCAACTCCAGGGTCCACCGGGGAGCTGTTTTTT. This codes for CATSDPTPGSTGELFF.